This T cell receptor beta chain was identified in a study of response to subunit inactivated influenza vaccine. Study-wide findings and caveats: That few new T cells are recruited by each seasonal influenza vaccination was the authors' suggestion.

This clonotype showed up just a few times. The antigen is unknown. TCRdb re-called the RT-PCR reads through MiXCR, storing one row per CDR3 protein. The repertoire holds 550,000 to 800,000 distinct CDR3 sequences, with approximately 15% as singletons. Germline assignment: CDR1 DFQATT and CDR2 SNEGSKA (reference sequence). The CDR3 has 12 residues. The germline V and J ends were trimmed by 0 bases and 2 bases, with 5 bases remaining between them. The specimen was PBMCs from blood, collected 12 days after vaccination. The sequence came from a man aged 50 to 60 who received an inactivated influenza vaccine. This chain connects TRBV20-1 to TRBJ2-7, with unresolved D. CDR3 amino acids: CSAREFPYEQYF. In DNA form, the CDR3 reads TGCAGTGCTAGAGAATTCCCCTACGAGCAGTACTTC.